Sequencing of this T cell receptor (beta chain) was carried out in a study of cytomegalovirus exposure and HLA in healthy donors. Concerning this clone itself: Its target is not known.

Data came from immunoSEQ multiplex PCR; TCRdb stores just in-frame clones and leaves some out. The sample lists 150,000 to 180,000 clones, approximately 86% occurring once. Separate from the approximately 670-subject first cohort, the 120-subject validation cohort was the one that the donors belonged to. Whole-study results and caveats: Confirmation was obtained in vitro that a few CMV-associated chains are specific for CMV antigens. A classifier reportedly called cytomegalovirus status with high sensitivity and specificity.

The germline gives CDR1 SGHAT, CDR2 FQNNGV. The V segment lost 3 bases and the J segment 4 bases; nucleotides outside the gene matches: 4. The CDR3 runs 14 residues. This clonotype originated in a man aged 18 to 29 in good health and CMV-seropositive. The sample was PBMCs. The chain recombines TRBV11-2 with TRBJ2-3, with 7 nucleotides matching TRBD1. CDR3 nucleotides: TGTGCCAGCAGCTTGGACAGGTACCCAGATACGCAGTATTTT. It specifies CASSLDRYPDTQYF.